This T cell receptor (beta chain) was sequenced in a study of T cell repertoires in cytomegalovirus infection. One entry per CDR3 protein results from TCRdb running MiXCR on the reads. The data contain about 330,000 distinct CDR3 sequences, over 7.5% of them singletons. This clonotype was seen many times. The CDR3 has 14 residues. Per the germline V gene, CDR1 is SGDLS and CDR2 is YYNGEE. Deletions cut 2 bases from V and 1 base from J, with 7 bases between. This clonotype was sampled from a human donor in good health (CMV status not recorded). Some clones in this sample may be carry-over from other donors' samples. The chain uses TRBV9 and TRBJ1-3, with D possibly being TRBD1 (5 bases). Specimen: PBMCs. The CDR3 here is CASSVGASGNTIYF. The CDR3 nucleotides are TGTGCCAGCAGCGTTGGGGCTTCTGGAAACACCATATATTTT.